What follows are 5 T cell receptor beta chains derived from one specimen sequenced in a study of vaccination and CD4 T cells after COVID-19. Sequenced with the Oncomine TCR Beta short-read assay was DNA taken from cultured CD4+ T cells. TCRdb redid the calling of the PCR reads with MiXCR, one entry per CDR3 protein. The sample lists roughly 20,000 distinct CDR3 sequences, 25% to 30% occurring once. No antigen is known for these receptors. This sample's treatment: approximately 11-day PBMC culture with coronavirus spike peptide pools or control peptides (ViraFEST assay). The sequencing sample was made of cultured CD4+ T cells from blood. The receptor set was obtained from a human donor with COVID-19.

Only a few counts were recorded for this clonotype. The chain joins TRBV7-8 to TRBJ1-6, with 9 bases that match TRBD1. Germline V lookup: CDR1 SGHVS, CDR2 FQNEAQ. Trimming cost V 2 bases and J 3 bases; bases outside gene matches: 8. CDR3 length: 18 residues. The CDR3 protein is CASSLTGTGNGYNSPLHF. The CDR3 DNA follows: TGTGCCAGCAGCTTAACCGGGACAGGGAATGGCTATAATTCACCCCTCCACTTT.

The rearrangement links TRBV7-2 to TRBJ2-3; D possibly corresponds to TRBD1 (5 bases). CDR1 is SGHTA, CDR2 FQGNSA, per germline. This CDR3 has 14 residues. V was cut by 5 bases and J by 2 bases, with 11 bases left in between. The CDR3 sequence is CASSPDRYTDTQYF. The CDR3 DNA is TGTGCCAGCAGCCCCGACAGATACACAGATACGCAGTATTTT.

Judged by abundance, this clonotype is medium-sized. J is TRBJ2-7 and V is TRBV6-1; possibly TRBD2 for D (5 bases). Deletions cut 6 bases from V and 6 bases from J, with 15 bases between. Germline V lookup: CDR1 MNHNS, CDR2 SASEGT. The CDR3 is 13 amino acids. The CDR3 coding sequence is TGTGCCAGCAGCGGGGTGGAGGACGGCGAGCAGTACTTC. This translates into CASSGVEDGEQYF.

The CDR3 bases are TGTGCCAGCAGCGATGGGACAGGGAGATTCAATGAGCAGTTCTTC. Translation gives CASSDGTGRFNEQFF. The chain couples TRBV2 to TRBJ2-1, with 9 bases fitting TRBD1. CDR3 length equals 15 residues. The V and J ends lost 6 bases and 6 bases, in that order; junction bases with no gene match: 9. The germline V gene encodes CDR1 SNHLY and CDR2 FYNNEI.

The chain joins TRBV28 to TRBJ1-1; D is uncertain. Trimming took off 3 bases at V and 0 bases at J, with 5 bases between the two ends. The CDR3 sequence is 13 residues long. The germline gives CDR1 MDHEN, CDR2 SYDVKM. CDR3 bases: TGTGCCAGCAGTTTTATGGTGAACACTGAAGCTTTCTTT. Translating gives CASSFMVNTEAFF. The full variable domain, with the rest looked up from reference TRBV28 and TRBJ1-1, is DVKVTQSSRYLVKRTGEKVFLECVQDMDHENMFWYRQDPGLGLRLIYFSYDVKMKEKGDIPEGYSVSREKKERFSLILESASTNQTSMYLCASSFMVNTEAFFGQGTRLTVV.